This TCR beta chain emerged from a study of T cells after yellow fever vaccination (dated by TCRdb to between 2017 and 2020). Regarding the study in general: The SMART-Seq v4 Ultra Low Input RNA kit was used to prepare libraries from fractions with low cell numbers. To follow T-cell clones before and after primary and booster YFV17D yellow fever vaccination, bulk TCR alpha and beta repertoires were sequenced over time. Two healthy male donors made up the cohort, one aged 18 to 30 years and the other aged 30 to 40 years. Blood was collected at multiple timepoints before and after primary and secondary immunization, and bulk PBMC replicates and cell subsets were isolated. General conclusions and limits of the study: Because abundant contaminating clonotypes from the bulk population could be contained in FACS-sorted repertoires, computational filtering was required. Only a couple of donors were included in the study, so the extent to which the findings can be generalized is limited. The secondary T-cell response was found to be weaker but faster than the primary response, with a peak reached on day 5 rather than on day 15. A small share of clonotypes was detected in both CD4 and CD8 compartments, with the overlap likely arising from convergent recombination. After the booster, most clones that had expanded after primary vaccination were detected again (about 97% of CD4 and around 88% of CD8), suggesting broad maintenance of memory.

TCR cDNA was synthesized by 5'RACE template switching, through which a universal primer site and unique molecular identifiers were introduced. Priming for cDNA synthesis came from both the TCR alpha and TCR beta constant segments. Libraries were amplified in two PCR steps, with sample barcodes and sequencing adapters added in the second step. Sequencing of libraries was done on Illumina HiSeq 2500 (2x100 bp) or NovaSeq (2x150 bp). Regarding the original processing steps: MIGEC was used to demultiplex reads and collapse the reads into UMI consensus sequences, and MiXCR was used for V(D)J alignment. Using edgeR on replicate PBMC samples, clonotypes were called vaccine-responding if FDR was below 0.01 and the log2 fold change was above 5 up to day 15. Each bulk clonotype was labeled CD4 or CD8 based on which sequenced repertoire, CD4 or CD8, contained the clonotype at higher abundance. The public reads were reanalyzed by TCRdb: fastp trimming at Q25, MiXCR alignment, in-frame beta chains only. Identical CDR3 protein sequences are pooled into one entry, listed with their most common genes and DNA. TCRdb's processing, not the study's, gives the V and J calls here. The sample profile shows just under 600,000 distinct CDR3 sequences; less than 15% of them were found once. More than 13% of the sample rests with the top ten.

The CDR3, cysteine through phenylalanine, is 16 amino acids long. Only the CDR3 part of the read is kept: 48 bases, read in frame from the first base. After removal of 2 bases from V and 5 bases from J, the junction retains 11 bases not matched to a gene. CDR1 is given as LGHDT and CDR2 as YNNKEL, both from the germline V gene (reference sequence). This clonotype was recorded many times. The antigen this receptor binds is unknown. No base-level quality is on record; no much larger clone is a single base apart. Sample treatment or condition, as interpreted from the label and publication: live attenuated yellow fever vaccine strain. At each blood-draw timepoint, two biological replicates of bulk PBMCs were collected. PBMCs were isolated from peripheral blood using a standard Ficoll-Paque protocol. TriZol was used to extract RNA from bulk PBMCs, CD4 and CD8 fractions, and dextramer-positive and dextramer-negative fractions.

The material sequenced was PBMCs, taken on the day of the yellow fever booster vaccination. This chain joins TRBV3-1 to TRBJ2-5, with 7 bases aligning to TRBD2. This clonotype was obtained from a man under 40 who received the YFV17D yellow fever vaccine. The DNA reads as follows: TGTGCCAGCAGCCAATCCGCTAGCGGAGCCCCGGAGACCCAGTACTTC. It translates to CASSQSASGAPETQYF.